This T cell receptor beta chain was found in a study of blood T cell repertoires in COVID-19. Across the study: Samples came from the United States, Italy and Spain, spanning acute and convalescent COVID-19.

This clone was picked up a small number of times. Authors' data handling: Counts of nucleated cells, estimated from reference gene primer amplification, were obtained. Only in-frame clones appear in the TCRdb table, and some are missing; sequencing was by immunoSEQ multiplex PCR. That table furnishes V, J and clone size, whereas the DNA furnished D and trimming. This table holds tens of thousands of clones, roughly 85% found once. The sample taken for sequencing was peripheral blood. The sequence was collected from a woman in her sixties with COVID-19, enrolled during active disease.

The CDR3 reads CASRFWTGNGNSPLHF. The CDR3 nucleotides are TGTGCCAGCAGGTTTTGGACAGGTAACGGTAATTCACCCCTCCACTTT. This sequence joins TRBV3-1 (or the pseudogene TRBV3-2) and TRBJ1-6; 7 bases match TRBD1. Germline V gene sequence: CDR1 LGHDT, CDR2 YNNKEL (reference sequence). With V trimmed by 6 bases and J by 6 bases, 11 bases remained unmatched. The CDR3 has 16 residues.